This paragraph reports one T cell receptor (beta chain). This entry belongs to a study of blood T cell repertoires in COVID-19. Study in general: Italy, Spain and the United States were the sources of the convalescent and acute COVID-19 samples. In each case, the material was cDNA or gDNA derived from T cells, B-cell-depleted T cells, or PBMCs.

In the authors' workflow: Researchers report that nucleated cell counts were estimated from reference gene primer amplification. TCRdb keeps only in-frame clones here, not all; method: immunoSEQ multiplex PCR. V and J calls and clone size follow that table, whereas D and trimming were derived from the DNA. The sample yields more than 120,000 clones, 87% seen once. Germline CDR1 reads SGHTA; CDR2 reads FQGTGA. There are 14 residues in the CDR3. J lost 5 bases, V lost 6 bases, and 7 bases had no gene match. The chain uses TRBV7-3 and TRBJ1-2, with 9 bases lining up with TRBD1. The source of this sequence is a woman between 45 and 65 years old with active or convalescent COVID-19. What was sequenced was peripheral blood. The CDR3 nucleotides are TGTGCCAGCAGACCCCCGGGACAGGGTTATGGCTACACCTTC. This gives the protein CASRPPGQGYGYTF.